This TCR beta chain derives from a study of blood T cell repertoires in COVID-19. Study information: COVID-19 samples collected from the United States, Italy and Spain covered acute and convalescent phases.

TCRdb's copy holds only in-frame clones and misses some; the assay was immunoSEQ multiplex PCR. In the table there are 300,000 to 350,000 clones, roughly 90% of which are singletons. It was during active infection that Seattle patients were enrolled and then longitudinally followed. The CDR3 is 14 amino acids. V lost 6 bases and J 0 bases, leaving 11 bases between the germline ends. Germline V lookup: CDR1 MNHEY, CDR2 SVGAGI. This TCR was sampled from a woman in her twenties or thirties with COVID-19, enrolled during active disease. V and J are TRBV6-5 and TRBJ1-1; D is undetermined. The material sequenced was peripheral blood. The CDR3 coding sequence is TGTGCCAGCAGCCTCAGAGGGATGAACACTGAAGCTTTCTTT. It is translated as CASSLRGMNTEAFF.